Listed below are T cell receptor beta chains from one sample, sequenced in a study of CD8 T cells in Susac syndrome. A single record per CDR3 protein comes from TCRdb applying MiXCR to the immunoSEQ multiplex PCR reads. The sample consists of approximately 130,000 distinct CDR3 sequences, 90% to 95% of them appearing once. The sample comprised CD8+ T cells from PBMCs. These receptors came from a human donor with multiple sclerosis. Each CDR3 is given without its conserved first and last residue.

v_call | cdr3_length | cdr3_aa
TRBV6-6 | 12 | ASSYLAEADTQY
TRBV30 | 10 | AWSGGRDGPF
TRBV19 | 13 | ASSMAGGDYNEQF
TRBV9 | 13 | ASSEGQTISPEQF
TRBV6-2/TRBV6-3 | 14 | ASSSIDSPRQDEQF
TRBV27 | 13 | ASSFEGALPYEQY
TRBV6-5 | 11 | ASRQGTNSPLH
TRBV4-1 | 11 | ASSQDKNNEQF
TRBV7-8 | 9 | ASSPLGAQY
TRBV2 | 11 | ASSAGQAYEQY
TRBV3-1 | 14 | ASSSREPGSYNEQF
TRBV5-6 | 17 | ASSLVGAGGPLDTGELF
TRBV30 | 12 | AWSLLADWDTQY
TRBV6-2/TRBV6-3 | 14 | ASSAPTGGPLYGYT
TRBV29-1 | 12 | SVLWMGIYNEQF
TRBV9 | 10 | ASSVVPNEQF
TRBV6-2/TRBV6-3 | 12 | ASSSLLGSQPQH
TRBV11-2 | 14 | ASSPWTSGRAGEQY
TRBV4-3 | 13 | ASSLEQGTYNEQF
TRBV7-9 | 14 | ASSFPSGSSSYEQY
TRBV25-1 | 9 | ASGSVLEQY
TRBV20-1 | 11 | SALANNYNEQF
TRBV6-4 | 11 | ASSDSPADEQF
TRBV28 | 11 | ASRRTGSYEQY
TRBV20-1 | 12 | SANSVSSYNEQF
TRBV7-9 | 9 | ASSLGTELF
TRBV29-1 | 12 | SVASGLHTGELF
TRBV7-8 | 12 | ASSWPGQEYEQY
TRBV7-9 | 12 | ASSEPRTGYEQY
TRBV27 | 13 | ASSLLGSRNTEAF
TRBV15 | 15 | ATEAGTSGIKGNEQF
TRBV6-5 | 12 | ASSEGFELDEQY
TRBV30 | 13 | AWSVSSGGYNEQF
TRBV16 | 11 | ASASVTNEKLF
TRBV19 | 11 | ASSIGGSETQY
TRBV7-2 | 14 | ASSLAPSGAIYEQY
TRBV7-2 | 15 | ASSLSGLGGITDTQY
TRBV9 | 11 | ASSAGQGDGYT
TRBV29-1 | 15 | SVEGYISQGVAETQY
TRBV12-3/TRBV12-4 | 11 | ASSLTSPNEQF
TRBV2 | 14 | ASNGNWEVKVGGQF
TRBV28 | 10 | ASSFISYEQY
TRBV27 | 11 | ASSWGKDYEQY
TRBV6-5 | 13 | ASSYSGRGFNEQF
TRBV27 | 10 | ASSHGANVLT
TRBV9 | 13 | ASSVEAGFAYEQY
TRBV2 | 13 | ASRPPAGSAYEQY
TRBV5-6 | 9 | ASSLDNEQF
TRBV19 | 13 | ASVRTGWSGTEAF
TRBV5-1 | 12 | ASSSPDRGPEAF
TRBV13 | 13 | ASSPGLAEHYEQY
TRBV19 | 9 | ASSISGELF
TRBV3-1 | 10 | ASSQVTYEQY
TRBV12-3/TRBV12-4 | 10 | AIDTGLDTQY